The next 22 T cell receptor beta chains were all read from a single sample in a study of prognosis after radiotherapy for stage I lung cancer. CDR3 of TCR beta was amplified from genomic DNA via a two-round multiplex PCR. First-round PCR employed TRBV- and TRBJ-specific primers for each gene. MiXCR, run by TCRdb on the multiplex PCR reads, gives a single entry per CDR3 protein. The sample has 20,000 to 30,000 distinct CDR3 sequences; approximately 40% are singletons. The specimen comprised PBMCs, sampled before or after stereotactic body radiation therapy (not recorded which). Receptors originate from a donor of 50 years or more with non-small cell lung cancer.

This clonotype has ten or more counts. The CDR3 coding sequence is TGTGCCAGCAGCCATCACAATGAGCAGTTCTTC. Translating gives CASSHHNEQFF. The rearrangement links TRBV28 to TRBJ2-1, with unresolved D. The CDR3 covers 11 residues. Germline V gives CDR1 MDHEN, CDR2 SYDVKM. V lost 6 bases, J lost 5 bases, and 5 bases lay in between. Filled out from reference TRBV28 and TRBJ2-1, the complete variable domain reads DVKVTQSSRYLVKRTGEKVFLECVQDMDHENMFWYRQDPGLGLRLIYFSYDVKMKEKGDIPEGYSVSREKKERFSLILESASTNQTSMYLCASSHHNEQFFGPGTRLTVL.

This clonotype was seen a few times. This may be a read error, as it is one base from a much larger clone. The J gene is TRBJ2-6, the V gene TRBV6-2 or TRBV6-3; the match to TRBD1 covers 7 bases. V lost 6 bases and J lost 8; bases outside the gene matches: 13. This CDR3 comprises 16 residues. CDR1 MNHEY and CDR2 SVGEGT come from the germline V gene. The CDR3, as DNA: TGTGCCAGCAGCTTGGGACAGAGCCCTTGGACCAACGTCCTGACTTTC. It translates to CASSLGQSPWTNVLTF.

A word on this clonotype: It is likely a read error: a sequence one base away is far more abundant. This chain uses TRBV6-1 with TRBJ2-1; D gene uncertain. The V end lost 3 bases, the J end lost 4 bases, and 16 bases lay between the germline ends. The CDR3 has 16 amino acids. The germline V gene encodes CDR1 MNHNS and CDR2 SASEGT. The CDR3 is CASSDWLGIRYNEQFF. CDR3 coding DNA: TGTGCCAGCAGTGACTGGTTAGGGATCAGATACAATGAGCAGTTCTTC.

Comments on this clonotype: The junction does not match germline at one end; this may be a read error. This chain uses TRBV4-1 with TRBJ2-2, with D possibly matching TRBD1 (6 bases). The CDR3 sequence is 13 residues long. CDR1 is MGHRA and CDR2 is YSYEKL in the germline V gene. The CDR3 DNA sequence: TGCGCCAGCAGTCATCCCCAGGGGCGGAAGCTTTTTTTT. It yields the protein CASSHPQGRKLFF.

This clonotype was seen at least ten times. V gene TRBV25-1 combines with J gene TRBJ2-3; 15 nucleotides line up with TRBD2. The CDR3 covers 15 residues. In germline, CDR1 is MGHDK, CDR2 SYGVNS. The junction had 11 bases not matched to a gene; V was cut back by 6 bases and J by 13 bases. Here the CDR3 reads CASRPQGLAGGLEYF. CDR3 coding DNA: TGTGCCAGCAGGCCCCAGGGACTAGCGGGAGGCCTGGAGTATTTT.

Worth noting for this clonotype: With only one base between it and a far larger clone, this is likely a read error. J is TRBJ2-7 and V is TRBV6-5, with 14 nucleotides matching TRBD2. Germline V gene sequence: CDR1 MNHEY, CDR2 SVGAGI. The CDR3 extends over 19 amino acids. The V and J ends lost 8 bases and 7 bases, in that order; junction bases with no gene match: 22. Here the CDR3 reads CASSNLGTGTSGRNREQYF. The CDR3 DNA reads as TGTGCCAGCTCGAACCTGGGGACCGGGACTAGCGGGAGAAATAGGGAGCAGTACTTC.

The sample holds many counts of this clonotype. The gene calls are TRBV7-8 and TRBJ2-7, with D possibly matching TRBD1 (6 bases). CDR1 and CDR2 (germline): SGHVS, FQNEAQ. CDR3 length: 13 residues. V dropped 5 bases and J dropped 3 bases, with 11 bases sitting between them. The CDR3 region is CASSPQGGYEQYF. The CDR3 DNA sequence: TGTGCCAGCAGCCCCCAAGGGGGCTACGAGCAGTACTTC.

This clonotype was seen at least ten times. The rearrangement uses TRBV2 and TRBJ1-1; no clear D gene. The CDR3 is made up of 13 amino acids. Germline assignment: CDR1 SNHLY and CDR2 FYNNEI. The V gene lost 4 bases and the J gene lost 3 bases, with 9 bases spanning the gap. This CDR3 reads CASSGERHTEAFF. CDR3 nucleotides: TGTGCCAGCAGTGGGGAGCGTCACACTGAAGCTTTCTTT.

With regard to this clonotype: A read error likely explains this, since a far larger clone differs by one base. This chain joins TRBV6-9 and TRBJ2-3; 7 bases fit TRBD2. Germline V gives CDR1 MNHGY, CDR2 SVAAGI. This CDR3 comprises 13 residues. The CDR3 protein is CVSREAGTDTQYF. The CDR3 coding sequence is TGTGTCAGCAGGGAAGCGGGGACAGATACGCAGTATTTT.

Many counts were recorded for this clonotype. This chain joins TRBV27 and TRBJ2-5; TRBD2 matches at 7 bases. With 6 bases clipped from V and 5 bases from J, the junction kept 12 bases outside the gene matches. The germline V gene encodes CDR1 MNHEY and CDR2 SMNVEV (reference sequence). This CDR3 has 15 amino acids. CDR3 bases: TGTGCCAGCAGCCCAGGCGCGGGAGAGCTTGAGACCCAGTACTTC. Translating it yields CASSPGAGELETQYF.

By frequency in the sample, this clonotype is medium-sized. V gene TRBV20-1 combines with J gene TRBJ1-5; weak D call: TRBD1 (5 bases). Trimming took 3 bases from V and 2 from J, leaving 11 bases between them. CDR3 length: 14 amino acids. Germline V gene sequence: CDR1 DFQATT, CDR2 SNEGSKA (reference sequence). Here the CDR3 DNA reads TGCAGTGCTAGGTTAGCGGGGGGCAATCAGCCCCAGCATTTT. Translating gives CSARLAGGNQPQHF.

For this clonotype: The germline gene is not matched at one end of the junction; a read error may be the cause. This chain joins TRBV6-1 and TRBJ2-7; D tentatively reads TRBD1 or TRBD2 (5 bases each). There are 17 residues in the CDR3. Per the germline V gene, CDR1 is MNHNS and CDR2 is SASEGT. CDR3 bases: TGTGTCAGCGGACCCGGGCGGAGACAGAGGGGACGCTACGAGCAGTACTTC. Translation: CVSGPGRRQRGRYEQYF.

This clonotype is termed medium-sized (0.01 to 0.1%). The chain recombines TRBV7-8 with TRBJ2-1, with 11 bases aligning to TRBD2. The CDR3 is 17 residues long. The germline V gene has CDR1 SGHVS and CDR2 FQNEAQ. With V trimmed by 2 bases and J by 7 bases, 10 bases remained unmatched. The DNA of the CDR3 is TGTGCCAGCAGCTTACTAAAACTAGCGGGAGATAGGAATGAGCAGTTCTTC. This sequence encodes CASSLLKLAGDRNEQFF.

A remark on this clonotype: At one end the junction does not follow the germline gene, possibly because of a read error. This chain connects TRBV6-1 to TRBJ2-2; a possible D gene is TRBD2 (5 bases). The CDR3 spans 16 residues. Germline V gives CDR1 MNHNS, CDR2 SASEGT. CDR3 loop: CASSPLGSMNTGELVF. The DNA for the CDR3 is TGTGCCAGCAGCCCTCTGGGTAGCATGAACACCGGGGAGCTGGTTTTT.

DNA for the CDR3: TGTGCCAGTTCAGTTGGTTCCCCGCCGAGCGAGCAGTACTTC. This sequence encodes CASSVGSPPSEQYF. The rearrangement uses TRBV19 and TRBJ2-7; the D is unclear. Deletions cut 8 bases from V and 6 bases from J, with 20 bases between. This CDR3 contains 14 residues. Per germline, CDR1 LNHDA and CDR2 SQIVND (reference sequence).

The CDR3 sequence is CASSQSGLDNEQFF. The CDR3 DNA follows: TGCGCCAGCAGCCAGAGCGGACTAGACAATGAGCAGTTCTTC. The J gene is TRBJ2-1, the V gene TRBV4-3, with 7 bases identical to TRBD2. The germline V gene has CDR1 LGHNA and CDR2 YSLEER. V lost 3 bases, J lost 5 bases, and 4 bases stayed unmatched. This CDR3 region has 14 residues.

To note about this clonotype: This likely stems from a read error, as it lies one base from a far larger clone. No conserved phenylalanine or tryptophan ends this CDR3, so it is likely a read error. The chain employs TRBV6-2 or TRBV6-3 and TRBJ2-5, with D perhaps TRBD1 (6 bases). Germline-derived CDR1 and CDR2 are MNHEY and SVGEGT. V lost 7 bases to trimming and J lost 4 bases, with 10 bases between them. The length of the CDR3 is 12 residues. The CDR3 coding sequence is TGTGCCAGCACTCAAGGGGGAGAGACCCAGTACATC. Amino acid sequence: CASTQGGETQYI.

The chain carries TRBV6-1 and TRBJ2-7; unclear D gene. The germline V and J ends were trimmed by 6 bases and 3 bases, with 6 bases remaining between them. CDR3 length equals 11 residues. Germline CDR1 reads MNHNS; CDR2 reads SASEGT. The CDR3 is CASSRIYEQYF. CDR3 in DNA: TGTGCCAGCAGCCGGATCTACGAGCAGTACTTC.

This clonotype has at least ten counts. The chain combines TRBV12-3 or TRBV12-4 with TRBJ2-2; perhaps TRBD1 as D (6 bases). The CDR3 sequence is 15 residues long. Between the trimmed V and J ends, which lost 2 bases and 0 bases, there was a span of 7 bases. The CDR3 here is CASSLRGTNTGELFF. Here the CDR3 DNA reads TGTGCCAGCAGTTTAAGGGGGACGAACACCGGGGAGCTGTTTTTT.

A remark on this clonotype: A far larger clone is just one base off, so this is likely a read error. The V and J genes are TRBV6-4 and TRBJ2-1; 14 bases map to TRBD2. CDR1 is MRHNA, CDR2 SNTAGT, per germline. Losses at the gene ends were 10 bases for V and 10 bases for J; bases not matched to a gene: 15. The length of the CDR3 is 16 residues. CDR3 sequence (DNA): TGTGCCACCGACCGGGGACTAGCGGGAGCGGAGTACGAGCAGTTCTTC. This gives the protein CATDRGLAGAEYEQFF.

This clonotype occurred many times. J is TRBJ2-7 and V is TRBV18; D perhaps matches TRBD2 (6 bases). This CDR3 has 14 residues. CDR1 is KGHSH and CDR2 is LQKENI in the germline V gene. V was pared by 3 bases and J by 2 bases, with 11 bases between. CDR3 protein: CASSPPGEPYEQYF. For the CDR3, the DNA is TGTGCCAGCTCACCGCCGGGGGAACCCTACGAGCAGTACTTC.

This chain joins TRBV6-2 or TRBV6-3 and TRBJ2-7; no firm D call. The germline gives CDR1 MNHEY, CDR2 SVGEGT. The V end was cut by 6 bases, the J end by 6 bases, with 15 bases between. The CDR3 totals 13 residues. This CDR3 reads CASRDLGIGEQYF. For the CDR3, the DNA is TGTGCCAGCAGAGATCTAGGGATCGGCGAGCAGTACTTC.